The clone carrying this T cell receptor (beta chain) was recorded at least ten times. V lost 11 bases to trimming and J lost 6 bases, with 14 bases between them. The CDR3 runs to 11 residues. CDR1 MDHEN and CDR2 SYDVKM come from the germline V gene. This sample is drawn from a study of human T cells and chemical hapten exposure. Each CDR3 protein is one row after TCRdb ran MiXCR on the RACE reads. The sample shows fewer than 200,000 distinct CDR3 sequences, under 35% of them seen only once. Noted time point: pre-sensitization, week 0. Treatment: therapeutic diphenylcyclopropenone sensitization with weekly scalp DPC.

This chain connects TRBV28 to TRBJ2-7, with TRBD2 as a possible D gene (7 bases). The sequences come from whole blood, collected in connection with sensitization to the hapten diphenylcyclopropenone (DPC). The TCR comes from a woman aged 25 to 39 with alopecia areata. Some clones in this sample may be carry-over from other donors' samples. CDR3 in amino acids: CAVTGRAEQYF. CDR3 in DNA: TGTGCCGTAACAGGGAGGGCCGAGCAGTACTTC.